This T cell receptor (beta chain) was sequenced in a study of T cell responses to AZD1222 COVID-19 vaccine. Study-wide results and caveats: Vaccination with two AZD1222 doses was followed by a rise in Spike-specific TCR breadth and depth.

Concerning this clone itself: The antigen is undetermined.

Some clones are missing from TCRdb's copy, which holds only in-frame ones; the method was immunoSEQ multiplex PCR. The table lists 50,000 or so clones, about 88% of them singletons, with approximately 5% in the top ten. This CDR3 is built from 14 residues. Germline V lookup: CDR1 MNHEY, CDR2 SVGAGI. The V gene lost 5 bases and the J gene lost 0 bases, with 7 bases spanning the gap. The sequenced sample was peripheral blood, obtained 28 days after the second AZD1222 dose. This TCR was recovered from an adult who received the AZD1222 COVID-19 vaccine. The V gene is TRBV6-5, the J gene TRBJ1-4; D is possibly TRBD1 (5 bases). CDR3: CASSRTPTNEKLFF. The DNA for the CDR3 is TGTGCCAGCAGTCGGACACCAACTAATGAAAAACTGTTTTTT.